The clone carrying this T cell receptor (beta chain) was seen once. Its specificity is unknown. Germline and junction disagree at one end, which may indicate a read error. The CDR3 is 15 amino acids. Germline lookup yields CDR1 SNHLY and CDR2 FYNNEI. The sample originates from a study of T cells in lung cancer brain metastases. The study, taken as a whole, reports: Unique productive clones were significantly fewer in brain metastases: median about 1,500 versus 4,500.

Data came from immunoSEQ multiplex PCR; TCRdb stores just in-frame clones and leaves some out. The profile covers approximately 1,700 clones, with 80% to 90% appearing a single time and over 5% taken by the ten largest. The V call is TRBV2, the J call TRBJ2-5; D may be TRBD1 or TRBD2 (6 bases each). This TCR came from a man in his 60s with non-small cell lung cancer that had spread to the brain. Sequencing input: tumor tissue from a brain metastasis. The CDR3 spells CASSKAGGQGETQYF. CDR3 sequence (DNA): TGTGCCAGCAGTAAAGCGGGCGGTCAGGGGGAGACCCAGTACTTC.